This TCR beta chain was captured in a study of graft-versus-host responses after intestinal transplantation. The table came from immunoSEQ multiplex PCR; TCRdb's copy has only in-frame clones and leaves some out. Among under 150,000 clones listed, 90% to 95% were seen once. Germline V lookup: CDR1 MGHDK, CDR2 SYGVNS. With 4 bases removed from V and 2 bases from J, the gap between germline ends came to 21 bases. The CDR3 is made up of 18 amino acids. This clone was seen a single time. Its antigen is not identified. This sequence originates from a human donor who received an intestinal transplant. The chain joins TRBV25-1 to TRBJ2-1; D is perhaps TRBD2 (5 bases). Specimen: unstimulated CD8+ T cells sorted from spleen or lymph node cells, collected before intestinal transplant. The CDR3 nucleotides are TGTGCCAGCAGTGGAAACTATATGGTCCCCGGGGCCTACAATGAGCAGTTCTTC. Its protein is CASSGNYMVPGAYNEQFF. Full variable domain (rest looked up from reference TRBV25-1 and TRBJ2-1): EADIYQTPRYLVIGTGKKITLECSQTMGHDKMYWYQQDPGMELHLIHYSYGVNSTEKGDLSSESTVSRIRTEHFPLTLESARPSHTSQYLCASSGNYMVPGAYNEQFFGPGTRLTVL.